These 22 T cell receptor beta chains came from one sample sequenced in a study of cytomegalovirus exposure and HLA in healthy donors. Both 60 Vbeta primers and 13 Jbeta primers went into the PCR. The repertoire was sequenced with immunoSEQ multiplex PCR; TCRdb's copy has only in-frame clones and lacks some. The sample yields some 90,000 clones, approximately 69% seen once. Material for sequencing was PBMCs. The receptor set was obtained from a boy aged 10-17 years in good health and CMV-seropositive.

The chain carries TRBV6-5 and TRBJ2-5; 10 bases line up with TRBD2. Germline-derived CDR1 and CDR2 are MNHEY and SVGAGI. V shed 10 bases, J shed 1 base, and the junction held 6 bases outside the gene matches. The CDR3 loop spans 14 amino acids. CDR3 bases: TGTGCCACGGGGGCTAGCGGGGGCCAAGAGACCCAGTACTTC. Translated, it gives CATGASGGQETQYF.

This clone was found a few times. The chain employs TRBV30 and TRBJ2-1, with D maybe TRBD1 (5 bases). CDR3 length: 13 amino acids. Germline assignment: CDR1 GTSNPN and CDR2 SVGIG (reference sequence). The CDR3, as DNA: TGTGCTCAAAACAGCCGGACATTCGATGAGCAGTTCTTC. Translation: CAQNSRTFDEQFF. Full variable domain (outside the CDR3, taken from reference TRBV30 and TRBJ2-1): SQTIHQWPATLVQPVGSPLSLECTVEGTSNPNLYWYRQAAGRGLQLLFYSVGIGQISSEVPQNLSASRPQDRQFILSSKKLLLSDSGFYLCAQNSRTFDEQFFGPGTRLTVL.

The CDR3, as DNA: TGTGCCAGTAGTCCTCGCGGGGACAGGGGGCTAAACATTCAGTACTTC. Protein product: CASSPRGDRGLNIQYF. This chain joins TRBV19 and TRBJ2-4; 12 nucleotides align to TRBD1. CDR1 is LNHDA and CDR2 is SQIVND in the germline V gene (reference sequence). The CDR3 totals 16 residues. V shed 5 bases, J shed 6 bases, and the junction held 8 bases outside the gene matches.

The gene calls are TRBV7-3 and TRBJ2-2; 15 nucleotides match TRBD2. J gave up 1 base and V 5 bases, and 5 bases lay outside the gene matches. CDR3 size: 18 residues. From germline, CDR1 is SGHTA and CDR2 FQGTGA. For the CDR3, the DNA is TGTGCCAGCAGCCCGGGACTAGCGGGAGGAGGGAACACCGGGGAGCTGTTTTTT. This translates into CASSPGLAGGGNTGELFF.

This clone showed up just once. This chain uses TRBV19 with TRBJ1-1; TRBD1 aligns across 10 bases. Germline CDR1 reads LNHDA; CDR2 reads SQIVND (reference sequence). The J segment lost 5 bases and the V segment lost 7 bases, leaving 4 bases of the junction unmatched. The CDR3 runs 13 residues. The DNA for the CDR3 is TGTGCCAGTATTGACAGGGGGCTTACTGAAGCTTTCTTT. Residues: CASIDRGLTEAFF.

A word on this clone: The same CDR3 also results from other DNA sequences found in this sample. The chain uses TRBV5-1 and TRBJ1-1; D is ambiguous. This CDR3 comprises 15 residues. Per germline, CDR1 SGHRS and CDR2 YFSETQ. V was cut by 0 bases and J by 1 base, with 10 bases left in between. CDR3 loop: CASSLVGGPNTEAFF. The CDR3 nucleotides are TGCGCCAGCAGCTTGGTCGGAGGGCCGAACACTGAAGCTTTCTTT. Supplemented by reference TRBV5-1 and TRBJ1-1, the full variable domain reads KAGVTQTPRYLIKTRGQQVTLSCSPISGHRSVSWYQQTPGQGLQFLFEYFSETQRNKGNFPGRFSGRQFSNSRSEMNVSTLELGDSALYLCASSLVGGPNTEAFFGQGTRLTVV.

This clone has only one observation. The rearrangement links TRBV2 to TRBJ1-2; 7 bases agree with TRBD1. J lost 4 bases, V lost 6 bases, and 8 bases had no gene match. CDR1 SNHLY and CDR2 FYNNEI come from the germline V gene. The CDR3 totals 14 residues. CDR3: CASRMGQRSYGYTF. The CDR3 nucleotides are TGTGCCAGCAGGATGGGACAGAGGTCCTATGGCTACACCTTC.

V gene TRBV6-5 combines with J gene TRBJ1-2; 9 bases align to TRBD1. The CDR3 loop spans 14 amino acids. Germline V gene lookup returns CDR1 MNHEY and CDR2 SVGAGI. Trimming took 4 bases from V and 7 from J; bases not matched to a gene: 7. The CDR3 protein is CASSLRRTGVGYTF. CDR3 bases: TGTGCCAGCAGTTTGCGACGGACAGGGGTTGGCTACACCTTC.

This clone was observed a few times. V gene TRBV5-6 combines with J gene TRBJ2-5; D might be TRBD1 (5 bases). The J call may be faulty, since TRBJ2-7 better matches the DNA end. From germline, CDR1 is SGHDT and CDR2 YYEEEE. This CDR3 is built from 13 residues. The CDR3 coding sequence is TGTGCCAGCAGCTTGCAGGGAACCTACGAGCAGTACTTC. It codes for CASSLQGTYEQYF.

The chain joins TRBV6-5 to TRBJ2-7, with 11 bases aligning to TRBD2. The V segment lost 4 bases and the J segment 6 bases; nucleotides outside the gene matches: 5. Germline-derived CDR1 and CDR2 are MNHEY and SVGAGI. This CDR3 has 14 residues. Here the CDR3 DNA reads TGTGCCAGCAGTTTTGGGACTAGCGGCTTCGAGCAGTACTTC. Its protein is CASSFGTSGFEQYF.

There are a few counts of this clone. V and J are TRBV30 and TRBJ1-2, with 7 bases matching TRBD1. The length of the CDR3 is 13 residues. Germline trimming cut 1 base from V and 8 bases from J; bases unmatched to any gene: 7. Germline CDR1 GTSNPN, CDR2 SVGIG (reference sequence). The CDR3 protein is CAWSGTGRRGYTF. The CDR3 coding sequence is TGTGCCTGGAGTGGGACAGGTCGAAGGGGCTACACCTTC. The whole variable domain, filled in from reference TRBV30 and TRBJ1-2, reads SQTIHQWPATLVQPVGSPLSLECTVEGTSNPNLYWYRQAAGRGLQLLFYSVGIGQISSEVPQNLSASRPQDRQFILSSKKLLLSDSGFYLCAWSGTGRRGYTFGSGTRLTVV.

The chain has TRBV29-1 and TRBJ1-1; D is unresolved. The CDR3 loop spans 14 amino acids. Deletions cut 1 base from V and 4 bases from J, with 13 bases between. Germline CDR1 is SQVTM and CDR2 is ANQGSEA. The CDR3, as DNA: TGCAGCGTTGAAGTGTCCCAAAAGCCCACTGAAGCTTTCTTT. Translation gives CSVEVSQKPTEAFF.

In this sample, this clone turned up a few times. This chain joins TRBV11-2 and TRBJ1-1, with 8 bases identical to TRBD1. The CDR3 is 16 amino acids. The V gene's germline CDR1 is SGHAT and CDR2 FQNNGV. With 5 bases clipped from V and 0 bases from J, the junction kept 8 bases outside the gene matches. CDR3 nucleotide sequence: TGTGCCAGCAGCCCACCGACAGGGGCCTTGAACACTGAAGCTTTCTTT. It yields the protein CASSPPTGALNTEAFF.

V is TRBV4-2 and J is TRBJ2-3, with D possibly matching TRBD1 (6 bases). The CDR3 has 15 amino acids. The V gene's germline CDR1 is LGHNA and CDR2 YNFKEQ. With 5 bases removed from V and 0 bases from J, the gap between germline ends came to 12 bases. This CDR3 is CASSYGQYSTDTQYF. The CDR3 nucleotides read TGTGCCAGCAGCTACGGACAGTATAGCACAGATACGCAGTATTTT.

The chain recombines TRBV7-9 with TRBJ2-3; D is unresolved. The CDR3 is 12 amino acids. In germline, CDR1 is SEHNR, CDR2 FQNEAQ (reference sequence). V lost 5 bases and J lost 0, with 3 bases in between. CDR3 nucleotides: TGTGCCAGCAGCCTTAGCACAGATACGCAGTATTTT. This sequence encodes CASSLSTDTQYF. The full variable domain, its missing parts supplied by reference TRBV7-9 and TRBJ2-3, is DTGVSQNPRHKITKRGQNVTFRCDPISEHNRLYWYRQTLGQGPEFLTYFQNEAQLEKSRLLSDRFSAERPKGSFSTLEIQRTEQGDSAMYLCASSLSTDTQYFGPGTRLTVL.

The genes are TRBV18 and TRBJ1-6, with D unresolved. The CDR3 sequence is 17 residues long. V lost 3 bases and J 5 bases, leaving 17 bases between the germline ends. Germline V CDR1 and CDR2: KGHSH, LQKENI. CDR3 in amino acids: CASSPSIAQSDNSPLHF. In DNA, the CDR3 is TGTGCCAGCTCACCCAGTATAGCCCAGTCGGATAATTCACCCCTCCACTTT.

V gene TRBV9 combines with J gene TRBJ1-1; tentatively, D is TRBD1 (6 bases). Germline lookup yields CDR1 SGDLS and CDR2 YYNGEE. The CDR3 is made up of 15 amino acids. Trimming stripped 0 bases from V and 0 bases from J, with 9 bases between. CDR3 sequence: CASSVAGTLNTEAFF. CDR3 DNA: TGTGCCAGCAGCGTAGCCGGGACATTGAACACTGAAGCTTTCTTT.

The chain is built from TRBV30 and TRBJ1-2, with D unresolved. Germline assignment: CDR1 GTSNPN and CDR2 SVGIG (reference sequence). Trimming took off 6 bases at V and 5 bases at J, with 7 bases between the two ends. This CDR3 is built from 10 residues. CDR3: CACVVYGYTF. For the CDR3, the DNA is TGTGCCTGCGTTGTGTATGGCTACACCTTC.

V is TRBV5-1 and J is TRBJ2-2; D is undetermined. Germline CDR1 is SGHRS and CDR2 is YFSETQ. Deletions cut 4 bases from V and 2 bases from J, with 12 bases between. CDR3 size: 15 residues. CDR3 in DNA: TGCGCCAGCAGCCCCGGGTTAAGAAACACCGGGGAGCTGTTTTTT. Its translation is CASSPGLRNTGELFF.

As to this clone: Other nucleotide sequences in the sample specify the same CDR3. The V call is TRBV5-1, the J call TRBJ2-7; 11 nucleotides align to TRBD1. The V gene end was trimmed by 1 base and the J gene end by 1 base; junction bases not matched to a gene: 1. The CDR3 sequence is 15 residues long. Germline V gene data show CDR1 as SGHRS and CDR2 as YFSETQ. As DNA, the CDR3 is TGCGCCAGCAGCTTGAGGGACAGGGGGTCCTACGAGCAGTACTTC. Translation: CASSLRDRGSYEQYF.

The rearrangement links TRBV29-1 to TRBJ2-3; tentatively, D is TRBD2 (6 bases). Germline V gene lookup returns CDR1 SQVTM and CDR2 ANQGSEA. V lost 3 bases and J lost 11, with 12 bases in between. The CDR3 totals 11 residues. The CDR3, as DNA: TGCAGCGTTGAGTGGTGGCGGGGGCAGTATTTT. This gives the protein CSVEWWRGQYF.

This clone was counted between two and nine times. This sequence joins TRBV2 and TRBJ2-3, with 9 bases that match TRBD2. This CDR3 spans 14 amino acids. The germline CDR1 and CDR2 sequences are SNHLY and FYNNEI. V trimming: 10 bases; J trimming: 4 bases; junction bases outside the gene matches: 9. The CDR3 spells CATGSGSRADTQYF. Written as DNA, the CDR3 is TGTGCCACCGGTAGCGGGAGTCGAGCAGATACGCAGTATTTT. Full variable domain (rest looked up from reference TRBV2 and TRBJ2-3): EPEVTQTPSHQVTQMGQEVILRCVPISNHLYFYWYRQILGQKVEFLVSFYNNEISEKSEIFDDQFSVERPDGSNFTLKIRSTKLEDSAMYFCATGSGSRADTQYFGPGTRLTVL.